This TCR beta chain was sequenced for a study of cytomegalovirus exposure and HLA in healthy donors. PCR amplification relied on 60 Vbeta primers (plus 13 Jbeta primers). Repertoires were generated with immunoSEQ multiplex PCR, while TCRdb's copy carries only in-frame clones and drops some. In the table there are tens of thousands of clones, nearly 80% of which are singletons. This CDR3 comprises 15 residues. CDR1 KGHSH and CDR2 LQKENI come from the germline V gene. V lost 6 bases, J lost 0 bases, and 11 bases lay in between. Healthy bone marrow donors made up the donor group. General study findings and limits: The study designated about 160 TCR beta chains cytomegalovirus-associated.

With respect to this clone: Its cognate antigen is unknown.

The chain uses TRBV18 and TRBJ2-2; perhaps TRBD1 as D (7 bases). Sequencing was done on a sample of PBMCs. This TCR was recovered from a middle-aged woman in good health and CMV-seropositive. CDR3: CASSAGQPNTGELFF. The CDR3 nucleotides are TGTGCCAGCTCGGCGGGACAGCCGAACACCGGGGAGCTGTTTTTT.